This T cell receptor beta chain was profiled in a study of shared clonotypes between healthy human individuals. General observations from the study: Represented genetic and exposure-history diversity was restricted by having few donors. Clonotype sharing across a few donors was observed for roughly 5% of naive CD4 clonotypes. Investigators collected only blood, and repertoires in tissues likely differ.

TCRdb's table, derived via immunoSEQ multiplex PCR, lists solely in-frame clones and lacks some. The data show 2 million to 2.5 million clones, approximately 96% seen once. On this clone itself: No antigen is known for it.

The CDR3 length is 15 residues. V was trimmed by 6 bases and J by 1 base, leaving 14 bases between them. The germline CDR1 and CDR2 sequences are MNHNY and SVGAGI (reference sequence). The rearrangement links TRBV6-6 to TRBJ2-3, with no clear D. This clonotype was sampled from a man aged 18 to 30 in good health. Material: naive CD4+ T cells sorted from blood. Subset indicated: CD45RA+ positively selected. The CDR3 nucleotides read TGTGCCAGCAGCGACGCGCAGACACGCACAGATACGCAGTATTTT. Translation: CASSDAQTRTDTQYF.